Shown below are 26 T cell receptor beta chains from a single sample sequenced in a study of cytomegalovirus exposure and HLA in healthy donors. This PCR relied on a set of 60 Vbeta primers and 13 Jbeta primers. Generated by immunoSEQ multiplex PCR, the TCRdb table keeps only in-frame clones and is missing some. Of about 150,000 clones in the sample, around 80% were seen once. Sample: PBMCs. The source of these receptors is a woman between 40 and 50 years old in good health and CMV-seronegative.

The DNA for the CDR3 is TGTGCCAGCCAGGAGGATCGGGCTGAAGCTTTCTTT. Amino acids: CASQEDRAEAFF. The chain uses TRBV2 and TRBJ1-1; D is undetermined. The V and J ends lost 8 bases and 6 bases respectively, with 13 bases between them. The CDR3 has 12 residues. Germline V gene sequence: CDR1 SNHLY, CDR2 FYNNEI.

This clone was detected once. The rearrangement links TRBV2 to TRBJ2-7; 11 bases fit TRBD2. In germline, CDR1 is SNHLY, CDR2 FYNNEI. The CDR3 has 14 amino acids. V gave up 5 bases and J gave up 3 bases; unmatched junction bases: 3. The CDR3 protein is CASSRLAGIYEQYF. For the CDR3, the DNA is TGTGCCAGCAGTAGACTAGCGGGGATCTACGAGCAGTACTTC.

This clone was seen more than once but under ten times. The chain is built from TRBV7-6 and TRBJ2-7; 10 bases map to TRBD1. Trimming took 5 bases from V and 4 from J; bases not matched to a gene: 5. The CDR3 has 14 amino acids. The germline V gene has CDR1 SGHVS and CDR2 FNYEAQ. CDR3 region: CASSAGQGTYEQYF. Here the CDR3 DNA reads TGTGCCAGCAGCGCGGGACAGGGGACTTACGAGCAGTACTTC.

A few counts support this clone. The chain combines TRBV7-9 with TRBJ1-1, with unresolved D. The CDR3 length is 10 residues. The V gene lost 4 bases and the J gene lost 8 bases, with 5 bases spanning the gap. Germline V lookup: CDR1 SEHNR, CDR2 FQNEAQ (reference sequence). Here the CDR3 reads CASSSREAFF. DNA of the CDR3: TGTGCCAGCAGCTCCCGGGAAGCTTTCTTT.

The chain has TRBV7-6 and TRBJ2-3, with TRBD2 matching 10 bases. There are 16 residues in the CDR3. Germline lookup yields CDR1 SGHVS and CDR2 FNYEAQ. With V trimmed by 1 base and J by 3 bases, 4 bases remained unmatched. In nucleotides, the CDR3 is TGTGCCAGCAGCTTAGAGCCTAGCGGGAGAACAGATACGCAGTATTTT. Residues: CASSLEPSGRTDTQYF.

V is TRBV9 and J is TRBJ2-7, with 8 bases identical to TRBD1. V lost 0 bases and J lost 1; bases outside the gene matches: 3. This CDR3 has 15 residues. The germline V gene encodes CDR1 SGDLS and CDR2 YYNGEE. CDR3 bases: TGTGCCAGCAGCGTAGGGGGACAGGATTCCTACGAGCAGTACTTC. It translates to CASSVGGQDSYEQYF.

This sequence joins TRBV18 and TRBJ2-5, with 8 bases aligning to TRBD1. Trimming took 4 bases from V and 2 from J; bases not matched to a gene: 3. The CDR3 is made up of 14 amino acids. CDR1 is KGHSH and CDR2 is LQKENI in the germline V gene. The CDR3 spells CASSRNRGQETQYF. In nucleotides, the CDR3 is TGTGCCAGCTCACGTAACAGGGGGCAAGAGACCCAGTACTTC.

V and J are TRBV29-1 and TRBJ1-1; unclear D gene. V was shortened by 5 bases and J by 0 bases, with 13 bases between the two germline ends. The CDR3 runs 14 residues. Germline-derived CDR1 and CDR2 are SQVTM and ANQGSEA. The CDR3 spells CSVTRGSMNTEAFF. The CDR3 DNA reads as TGCAGCGTTACTCGGGGATCTATGAACACTGAAGCTTTCTTT.

V is TRBV10-3 and J is TRBJ2-7, with TRBD2 matching 11 bases. This CDR3 has 13 amino acids. The germline CDR1 and CDR2 sequences are ENHRY and SYGVKD. Trimming took 7 bases from V and 2 from J; bases not matched to a gene: 1. The CDR3 loop is CAIKTSGTYEQYF. CDR3 in DNA: TGTGCCATCAAGACTAGCGGGACCTACGAGCAGTACTTC.

This clone was counted a few times. The rearrangement joins TRBV5-6 to TRBJ2-4; D possibly corresponds to TRBD1 (5 bases). Germline-derived CDR1 and CDR2 are SGHDT and YYEEEE. V gave up 5 bases and J gave up 8 bases, with 17 bases separating them. This CDR3 is built from 14 residues. The CDR3 is CASRRRRGMDIQYF. The CDR3 region has the DNA TGTGCCAGCAGACGACGTAGGGGAATGGACATTCAGTACTTC.

The chain is built from TRBV19 and TRBJ2-1, with a possible D match to TRBD1 (6 bases). V dropped 0 bases and J dropped 7 bases, with 16 bases sitting between them. Per the germline V gene, CDR1 is LNHDA and CDR2 is SQIVND (reference sequence). CDR3 size: 16 residues. The CDR3 spells CASSIDHRVLGNEQFF. The CDR3 nucleotides read TGTGCCAGTAGTATAGATCACAGGGTTCTGGGGAATGAGCAGTTCTTC. Based on the CDR3 plus reference TRBV19 and TRBJ2-1, the full variable domain is DGGITQSPKYLFRKEGQNVTLSCEQNLNHDAMYWYRQDPGQGLRLIYYSQIVNDFQKGDIAEGYSVSREKKESFPLTVTSAQKNPTAFYLCASSIDHRVLGNEQFFGPGTRLTVL.

J is TRBJ2-5 and V is TRBV12-5; a possible D gene is TRBD1 (8 bases). This CDR3 is built from 15 residues. Looked up from germline, CDR1 is LGHNT and CDR2 is FRNRAP. Trimming pared 0 bases from V and 5 bases from J, leaving 13 bases between. CDR3: CASGLVQGGLETQYF. The CDR3 region has the DNA TGTGCTAGTGGTTTGGTACAGGGGGGGCTGGAGACCCAGTACTTC.

This CDR3 is CASSRDRNGYTF. CDR3 DNA sequence: TGTGCCAGCAGTAGGGACAGAAATGGCTACACCTTC. The chain carries TRBV28 and TRBJ1-2; 7 bases are shared with TRBD1. The CDR3 length is 12 residues. Germline V gives CDR1 MDHEN, CDR2 SYDVKM. V was pared by 5 bases and J by 6 bases, with 3 bases of the junction left unmatched.

V gene TRBV5-1 combines with J gene TRBJ2-7; 12 bases map to TRBD2. CDR1 is SGHRS, CDR2 YFSETQ, per germline. Germline trimming cut 0 bases from V and 3 bases from J; bases unmatched to any gene: 1. CDR3 size: 15 residues. CDR3 protein: CASSLGLAGVYEQYF. In nucleotides, the CDR3 is TGCGCCAGCAGCTTGGGACTAGCGGGAGTCTACGAGCAGTACTTC. Together with reference TRBV5-1 and TRBJ2-7, the CDR3 gives the full variable domain: KAGVTQTPRYLIKTRGQQVTLSCSPISGHRSVSWYQQTPGQGLQFLFEYFSETQRNKGNFPGRFSGRQFSNSRSEMNVSTLELGDSALYLCASSLGLAGVYEQYFGPGTRLTVT.

This clone has just one count. The gene calls are TRBV27 and TRBJ2-7, with 11 bases matching TRBD1. Germline V gene lookup returns CDR1 MNHEY and CDR2 SMNVEV (reference sequence). The CDR3 is made up of 15 amino acids. V was pared by 5 bases and J by 4 bases, with 7 bases of the junction left unmatched. CDR3 nucleotides: TGTGCCAGCAGTCTCACCGGGACAGGGGGGTACGAGCAGTACTTC. Amino acids: CASSLTGTGGYEQYF.

The CDR3 nucleotides read TGTGCCAGCAGTGAAAGTCTCAGGGTCTACACTGAAGCTTTCTTT. Translated: CASSESLRVYTEAFF. The chain links TRBV2 to TRBJ1-1; tentative D call: TRBD1 (5 bases). V was pared by 2 bases and J by 3 bases, with 13 bases between. Germline V gene lookup returns CDR1 SNHLY and CDR2 FYNNEI. The CDR3 totals 15 residues.

CDR3 sequence reads: CASSLDRGRTDTQYF. CDR3 bases: TGCGCCAGCAGCCTGGACAGGGGAAGGACAGATACGCAGTATTTT. The chain has TRBV5-1 and TRBJ2-3; the match to TRBD1 covers 9 bases. V lost 4 bases and J lost 3; bases outside the gene matches: 6. The CDR3 length is 15 residues. CDR1 and CDR2 from the germline V gene are SGHRS and YFSETQ.

J is TRBJ2-2 and V is TRBV19; the match to TRBD1 covers 9 bases. The CDR3 is 13 residues long. Germline assignment: CDR1 LNHDA and CDR2 SQIVND (reference sequence). The trim removed 4 bases at V and 6 bases at J, leaving 0 bases unmatched. This CDR3 reads CASSRTGAGELFF. The CDR3 DNA is TGTGCCAGTAGTAGGACAGGGGCCGGGGAGCTGTTTTTT.

The chain is built from TRBV7-8 and TRBJ1-4; possible D gene TRBD1, 6 bases. Germline V gives CDR1 SGHVS, CDR2 FQNEAQ. There are 15 residues in the CDR3. Trimming took 6 bases from V and 3 from J, leaving 14 bases between them. Here the CDR3 reads CASSRYGGPNEKLFF. The CDR3 region has the DNA TGTGCCAGCAGTCGATACGGGGGGCCTAATGAAAAACTGTTTTTT.

This clone was found a few times. This chain uses TRBV7-2 with TRBJ1-1, with a possible D match to TRBD1 (6 bases). Trimming removed 4 bases at V and 2 bases at J, with 20 bases between. The CDR3 is made up of 17 amino acids. CDR1 and CDR2 from the germline V gene are SGHTA and FQGNSA. The CDR3 DNA reads as TGTGCCAGCAGCTCCTCGGGGGGCACTCCGGTTAACACTGAAGCTTTCTTT. Its protein product is CASSSSGGTPVNTEAFF.

The sample holds a few counts of this clone. The V and J genes are TRBV7-8 and TRBJ1-1, with D possibly matching TRBD1 (6 bases). This CDR3 is 16 amino acids long. Germline CDR1 reads SGHVS; CDR2 reads FQNEAQ. Trimming pared 4 bases from V and 4 bases from J, leaving 19 bases between. The CDR3 DNA sequence: TGTGCCAGCAGCTCCCATGGGGGGGCGCAGGGCACTGAAGCTTTCTTT. It encodes CASSSHGGAQGTEAFF.

The chain links TRBV27 to TRBJ1-5; TRBD1 matches 8 bases. Germline V gives CDR1 MNHEY, CDR2 SMNVEV (reference sequence). This CDR3 spans 14 amino acids. Unmatched junction bases numbered 4, after V lost 3 bases and J lost 6 bases. Written as DNA, the CDR3 is TGTGCCAGCAGTTTGGACAGGGTAGGTCAGCCCCAGCATTTT. It codes for CASSLDRVGQPQHF.

This rearrangement joins TRBV28 to TRBJ1-2, with D possibly matching TRBD1 (5 bases). V lost 5 bases to trimming and J lost 5 bases, with 12 bases between them. From germline, CDR1 is MDHEN and CDR2 SYDVKM. This CDR3 is 13 amino acids long. CDR3 sequence (DNA): TGTGCCAGCAGTCTCGGGGGGGAATATGGCTACACCTTC. This sequence encodes CASSLGGEYGYTF.

V gene TRBV30 combines with J gene TRBJ1-1; no reliable D call. The CDR3 length is 13 residues. The germline V and J ends were trimmed by 1 base and 11 bases, with 17 bases remaining between them. Germline CDR1 is GTSNPN and CDR2 is SVGIG (reference sequence). CDR3 residues: CAWSEQSSYGAFF. The CDR3, as DNA: TGTGCCTGGAGTGAACAGAGCAGTTATGGGGCTTTCTTT.

The DNA for the CDR3 is TGCGCCAGCAGCTTGAGCCAGCCGGGCACTGAAGCTTTCTTT. As protein: CASSLSQPGTEAFF. The rearrangement joins TRBV5-1 to TRBJ1-1; D unresolved. CDR3 length: 14 amino acids. Trimming pared 1 base from V and 4 bases from J, leaving 11 bases between. CDR1 is SGHRS, CDR2 YFSETQ, per germline.

This rearrangement joins TRBV13 to TRBJ1-4; 9 bases fit TRBD1. Germline CDR1 reads PRHDT; CDR2 reads FYEKMQ (reference sequence). The CDR3 is 14 residues long. J was trimmed by 8 bases and V by 6 bases; bases with no gene match: 7. CDR3 residues: CASRSGTGLEKLFF. CDR3 coding DNA: TGTGCCAGCAGGTCGGGGACAGGGCTGGAAAAACTGTTTTTT.